This TCR beta chain was identified during a study of CD8 T cells in ankylosing spondylitis. Whole-study findings and limits: The authors found the disease-linked clones to be CD8+ and relatively rare in peripheral blood. It was reported that disease-linked clones were significantly enriched in matched ankylosing spondylitis synovial fluid. Blood of patients with ankylosing spondylitis appeared to be characterized by a TCR beta motif of several highly homologous variants.

The V and J ends lost 4 bases and 6 bases, in that order; junction bases with no gene match: 5. The CDR3 runs to 15 residues. Germline V gene lookup returns CDR1 SGHTA and CDR2 FQGNSA. Points on this clonotype: The target antigen is unknown.

One entry per CDR3 protein, called by TCRdb with MiXCR from the 5' RACE reads. The data hold some 700,000 distinct CDR3 sequences, with 15% to 20% observed a single time. The sequenced sample consisted of blood, either unsorted or a sorted T cell fraction (not recorded which). The TCR originated in a male donor with ankylosing spondylitis. The V call is TRBV7-2, the J call TRBJ2-5; 13 bases are shared with TRBD2. The CDR3 protein is CASSSRTSGRQTQYF. CDR3 DNA: TGTGCCAGCAGCTCTAGGACTAGCGGGAGACAGACCCAGTACTTC.